The next 22 T cell receptor beta chains were all read from a single sample in a study of blood T cell repertoires in COVID-19. Here immunoSEQ multiplex PCR was the method, and the copy in TCRdb shows in-frame clones only, minus some. The top ten hold approximately 5% of the sample, which has approximately 400,000 clones, under 85% seen once. Sequencing was performed on PBMCs or T cells enriched from blood (not recorded which). These receptors were collected from a woman in her fifties or sixties who had recovered from COVID-19.

This chain connects TRBV15 to TRBJ1-1, with unresolved D. The CDR3 spans 14 residues. The V gene lost 1 base and the J gene lost 7 bases, with 13 bases spanning the gap. CDR1 and CDR2 from the germline V gene are LNHNV and YYDKDF (reference sequence). The CDR3 DNA reads as TGTGCCACCAGCAGAGTGGTGGCAGGCAGTGAAGCTTTCTTT. It yields the protein CATSRVVAGSEAFF. The full variable domain, with the rest looked up from reference TRBV15 and TRBJ1-1, is DAMVIQNPRYQVTQFGKPVTLSCSQTLNHNVMYWYQQKSSQAPKLLFHYYDKDFNNEADTPDNFQSRRPNTSFCFLDIRSPGLGDTAMYLCATSRVVAGSEAFFGQGTRLTVV.

This clone turned up a few times. CDR3 sequence reads: CASSQRVTAYNQPQHF. The CDR3 DNA reads TGCGCCAGCAGCCAAAGAGTAACAGCATACAATCAGCCCCAGCATTTT. This rearrangement joins TRBV4-1 to TRBJ1-5; D unclear. The V and J ends lost 2 bases and 3 bases respectively, with 14 bases between them. The CDR3 is 16 residues long. Germline V gene data show CDR1 as MGHRA and CDR2 as YSYEKL.

This chain's CDR3 is CAIQQGSSYNEQFF. The CDR3 DNA reads as TGTGCCATACAACAGGGCAGCTCCTACAATGAGCAGTTCTTC. The J gene is TRBJ2-1, the V gene TRBV5-4, with D possibly being TRBD1 (6 bases). The germline V and J ends were trimmed by 9 bases and 0 bases, with 13 bases remaining between them. Germline V gene data show CDR1 as SGHNT and CDR2 as YYREEE (reference sequence). The CDR3 is 14 residues long.

CDR3 DNA sequence: TGTGCCAGCAGCCCGGACAGTATAGGAGAGACCCAGTACTTC. It is translated as CASSPDSIGETQYF. The chain has TRBV7-2 and TRBJ2-5; TRBD1 might be the D (6 bases). Trimming stripped 5 bases from V and 4 bases from J, with 14 bases between. The germline gives CDR1 SGHTA, CDR2 FQGNSA. The CDR3 covers 14 residues.

The chain recombines TRBV19 with TRBJ1-1; D is ambiguous. V was trimmed by 5 bases and J by 4 bases, leaving 17 bases between them. The V gene's germline CDR1 is LNHDA and CDR2 SQIVND (reference sequence). The CDR3 spans 15 residues. For the CDR3, the DNA is TGTGCCAGTAGTCGGCTCGGGGTTGGTAGCACTGAAGCTTTCTTT. This codes for CASSRLGVGSTEAFF.

This rearrangement joins TRBV4-3 to TRBJ1-4; TRBD1 matches 8 bases. The CDR3 totals 16 residues. Germline loops: CDR1 LGHNA, CDR2 YSLEER. J gave up 5 bases and V 0 bases, and 5 bases lay outside the gene matches. In DNA, the CDR3 is TGCGCCAGCAGCCAAGAATGGGACAGGATGAATGAAAAACTGTTTTTT. It translates to CASSQEWDRMNEKLFF.

This chain connects TRBV15 to TRBJ1-2, with 12 positions matching TRBD1. V dropped 1 base and J dropped 4; count of bases not matched to a gene: 10. This CDR3 comprises 18 residues. Germline-derived CDR1 and CDR2 are LNHNV and YYDKDF (reference sequence). The CDR3: CATSRAMGQGALGYGYTF. CDR3 nucleotide sequence: TGTGCCACCAGCAGAGCGATGGGACAGGGGGCGCTTGGCTATGGCTACACCTTC.

The chain links TRBV30 to TRBJ1-6; D ambiguous. The germline V gene encodes CDR1 GTSNPN and CDR2 SVGIG (reference sequence). This CDR3 is 14 amino acids long. The germline V and J ends were trimmed by 0 bases and 3 bases, with 6 bases remaining between them. The CDR3 DNA reads TGTGCCTGGAGTGTATATAACTATAATTCACCCCTCCACTTT. Translation: CAWSVYNYNSPLHF.

The rearrangement joins TRBV4-1 to TRBJ2-3; 7 bases are a match to TRBD1. Losses at the gene ends were 5 bases for V and 1 base for J; bases not matched to a gene: 15. The CDR3 has 18 amino acids. Per germline, CDR1 MGHRA and CDR2 YSYEKL. The CDR3 reads CASSDPGDRAWGTDTQYF. Written as DNA, the CDR3 is TGCGCCAGCAGCGATCCCGGCGACAGGGCATGGGGCACAGATACGCAGTATTTT.

The chain couples TRBV30 to TRBJ1-2, with 10 bases lining up with TRBD1. V was clipped by 4 bases and J by 7 bases; unmatched bases: 9. This CDR3 is built from 14 residues. Germline CDR1 GTSNPN, CDR2 SVGIG (reference sequence). Here the CDR3 DNA reads TGTGCCTGGATGACAGGGGGCCTACGATTTGGCTACACCTTC. This gives the protein CAWMTGGLRFGYTF.

The chain carries TRBV9 and TRBJ1-2; 7 bases map to TRBD1. Germline values: CDR1 SGDLS, CDR2 YYNGEE. This CDR3 has 14 residues. V gave up 3 bases and J gave up 4 bases; unmatched junction bases: 6. This CDR3 reads CASSASGQVYGYTF. The CDR3, as DNA: TGTGCCAGCAGCGCATCCGGACAGGTCTATGGCTACACCTTC.

The chain combines TRBV5-1 with TRBJ2-4; the D gene is possibly TRBD1 (6 bases). V was trimmed by 0 bases and J by 5 bases, leaving 12 bases between them. There are 15 residues in the CDR3. The germline CDR1 and CDR2 sequences are SGHRS and YFSETQ. CDR3 nucleotides: TGCGCCAGCAGCTTGGATGGGGGCACTCAAAACATTCAGTACTTC. It codes for CASSLDGGTQNIQYF.

The rearrangement joins TRBV7-2 to TRBJ2-3; 10 nucleotides line up with TRBD2. Germline V CDR1 and CDR2: SGHTA, FQGNSA. J was trimmed by 5 bases and V by 5 bases; bases with no gene match: 10. CDR3 length: 16 amino acids. In nucleotides, the CDR3 is TGTGCCAGCAGCGACCTAGCGGGGGCTGGACGAGATACGCAGTATTTT. This gives the protein CASSDLAGAGRDTQYF.

This clone has a single count. The V gene is TRBV30, the J gene TRBJ1-1; TRBD1 might be the D (5 bases). The V end lost 1 base, the J end lost 7 bases, and 10 bases lay between the germline ends. Germline V CDR1 and CDR2: GTSNPN, SVGIG (reference sequence). The CDR3 totals 12 residues. DNA for the CDR3: TGTGCCTGGAGTGCCACCGGACATGAAGCTTTCTTT. It codes for CAWSATGHEAFF.

The gene calls are TRBV5-1 and TRBJ1-2; 7 bases line up with TRBD1. V gave up 0 bases and J gave up 8 bases; unmatched junction bases: 4. The CDR3 has 13 amino acids. Germline V gene sequence: CDR1 SGHRS, CDR2 YFSETQ. CDR3 protein: CASSLEGGIGYTF. CDR3 DNA sequence: TGCGCCAGCAGCTTGGAAGGGGGCATAGGCTACACCTTC.

The chain uses TRBV27 and TRBJ1-6; D gene unclear. CDR3 size: 14 residues. Germline CDR1 MNHEY, CDR2 SMNVEV (reference sequence). Trimming cost V 6 bases and J 3 bases, with 9 bases left between them. CDR3 coding DNA: TGTGCCAGCAGGGGAGCTGGCTATAATTCACCCCTCCACTTT. It translates to CASRGAGYNSPLHF.

There are a few counts of this clone. The V gene is TRBV14, the J gene TRBJ1-2, with 7 nucleotides matching TRBD1. Trimming at V came to 5 bases and at J to 3 bases, leaving 9 bases not matched to a gene. Germline values: CDR1 SGHDN, CDR2 FVKESK. The CDR3 sequence is 15 residues long. Written as DNA, the CDR3 is TGTGCCAGCAGCACCCAGACAGGGATCGACTATGGCTACACCTTC. This encodes CASSTQTGIDYGYTF. Using reference TRBV14 and TRBJ1-2 for the parts outside the CDR3, the full variable domain is EAGVTQFPSHSVIEKGQTVTLRCDPISGHDNLYWYRRVMGKEIKFLLHFVKESKQDESGMPNNRFLAERTGGTYSTLKVQPAELEDSGVYFCASSTQTGIDYGYTFGSGTRLTVV.

The V and J genes are TRBV6-4 and TRBJ1-1; D is ambiguous. CDR3 size: 15 residues. V lost 8 bases and J 2 bases, leaving 18 bases between the germline ends. Germline values: CDR1 MRHNA, CDR2 SNTAGT. The CDR3 sequence is CASPQAKYQNTEAFF. In nucleotides, the CDR3 is TGTGCCAGCCCCCAAGCAAAATACCAAAACACTGAAGCTTTCTTT.

The chain combines TRBV28 with TRBJ2-1; TRBD2 matches 8 bases. The V and J ends lost 5 bases and 4 bases, in that order; junction bases with no gene match: 10. The CDR3 spans 16 residues. The germline V gene has CDR1 MDHEN and CDR2 SYDVKM. The CDR3, as DNA: TGTGCCAGCAGTAAGACAAAGCGGGAGCCATACAATGAGCAGTTCTTC. It codes for CASSKTKREPYNEQFF.

The chain recombines TRBV9 with TRBJ2-5, with D tentatively TRBD2 (6 bases). CDR1 SGDLS and CDR2 YYNGEE come from the germline V gene. The CDR3 consists of 16 residues. Trimming removed 3 bases at V and 4 bases at J, with 19 bases between. This CDR3 is CASSGSSGLAGETQYF. In DNA, the CDR3 is TGTGCCAGCAGCGGCAGTAGCGGCCTGGCGGGAGAGACCCAGTACTTC.

This chain uses TRBV6-5 with TRBJ2-2; D not certain. Germline CDR1 and CDR2: MNHEY and SVGAGI. Trimming stripped 6 bases from V and 2 bases from J, with 4 bases between. This CDR3 is 12 amino acids long. The CDR3 region is CASSLNTGELFF. The CDR3 DNA is TGTGCCAGCAGCCTTAACACCGGGGAGCTGTTTTTT.

In this sample, this clone turned up a few times. The V gene is TRBV4-2, the J gene TRBJ1-3; D ambiguous. CDR1 is LGHNA, CDR2 YNFKEQ, per germline. V was trimmed by 0 bases and J by 4 bases, leaving 10 bases between them. The CDR3 has 15 amino acids. CDR3 nucleotide sequence: TGTGCCAGCAGCCAAGAGGTCCCAGTCGGAAACACCATATATTTT. Protein: CASSQEVPVGNTIYF.